Detailed here is one T cell receptor (beta chain). Its antigen remains unidentified. The sample is drawn from a study of CD8 T cells in Susac syndrome. Overall study findings and caveats: The authors acknowledged that their TCR sequencing and HLA analysis involved a relatively small number of individuals.

In blood CD8+ and CD4+ T cells, TCR beta underwent sequencing. Germline V lookup: CDR1 LGHDT, CDR2 YNNKEL (reference sequence). Trimming took off 1 base at V and 9 bases at J, with 10 bases between the two ends. The CDR3 covers 14 residues. Roughly 0.45 to 1 ug RNA was reverse transcribed with random hexamers. Amplification of TCR beta CDR3 across 54 Vbeta and 13 Jbeta was performed with immunoSEQ multiplex PCR. TCRdb fed the immunoSEQ multiplex PCR reads into MiXCR, producing one record per CDR3 protein. The sample consists of 120,000 or so distinct CDR3 sequences, 85% to 95% of them appearing once. The TCR originated in a human donor with multiple sclerosis. J is TRBJ1-6 and V is TRBV3-1, with D perhaps matching TRBD1 (5 bases). The sample was CD4+ T cells from PBMCs. The CDR3 protein is CASSQGNRISPLHF. DNA of the CDR3: TGTGCCAGCAGCCAAGGTAACAGGATTTCACCCCTCCACTTT.